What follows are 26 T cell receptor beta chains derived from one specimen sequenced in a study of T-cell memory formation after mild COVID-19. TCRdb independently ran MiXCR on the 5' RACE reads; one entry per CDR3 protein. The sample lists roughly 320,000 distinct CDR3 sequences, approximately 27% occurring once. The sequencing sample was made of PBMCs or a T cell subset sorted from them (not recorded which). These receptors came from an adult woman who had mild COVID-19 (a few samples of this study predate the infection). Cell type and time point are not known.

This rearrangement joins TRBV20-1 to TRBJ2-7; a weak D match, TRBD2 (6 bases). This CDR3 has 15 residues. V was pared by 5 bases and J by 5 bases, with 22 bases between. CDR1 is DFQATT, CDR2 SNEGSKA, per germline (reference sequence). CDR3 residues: CSAPPPGALGHEQYF. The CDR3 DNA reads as TGCAGTGCTCCGCCCCCGGGAGCCCTTGGCCACGAGCAGTACTTC.

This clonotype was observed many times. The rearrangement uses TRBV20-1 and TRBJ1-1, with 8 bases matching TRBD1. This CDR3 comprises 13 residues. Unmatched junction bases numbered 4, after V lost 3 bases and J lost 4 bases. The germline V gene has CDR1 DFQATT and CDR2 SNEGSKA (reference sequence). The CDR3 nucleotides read TGCAGTGCTAGTTTACAGGGGGGCACTGAAGCTTTCTTT. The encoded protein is CSASLQGGTEAFF.

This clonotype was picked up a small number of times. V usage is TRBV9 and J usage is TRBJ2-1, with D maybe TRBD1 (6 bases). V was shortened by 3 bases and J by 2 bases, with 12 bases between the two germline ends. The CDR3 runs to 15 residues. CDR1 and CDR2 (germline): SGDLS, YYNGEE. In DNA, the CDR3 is TGTGCCAGCAGCGGAACAGGGATGGCCTACAATGAGCAGTTCTTC. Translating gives CASSGTGMAYNEQFF.

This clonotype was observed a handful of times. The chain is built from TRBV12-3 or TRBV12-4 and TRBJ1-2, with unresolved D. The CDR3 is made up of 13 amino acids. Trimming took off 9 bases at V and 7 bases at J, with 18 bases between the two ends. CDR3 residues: CARRYRAGSGYTF. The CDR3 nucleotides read TGTGCCAGGCGGTATAGGGCCGGGAGTGGCTACACCTTC.

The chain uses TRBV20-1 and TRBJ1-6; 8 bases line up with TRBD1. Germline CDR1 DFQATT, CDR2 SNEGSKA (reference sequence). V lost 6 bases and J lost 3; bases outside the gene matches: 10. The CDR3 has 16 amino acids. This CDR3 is CSAVTGTGVYNSPLHF. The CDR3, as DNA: TGCAGTGCCGTCACCGGGACAGGCGTCTATAATTCACCCCTCCACTTT.

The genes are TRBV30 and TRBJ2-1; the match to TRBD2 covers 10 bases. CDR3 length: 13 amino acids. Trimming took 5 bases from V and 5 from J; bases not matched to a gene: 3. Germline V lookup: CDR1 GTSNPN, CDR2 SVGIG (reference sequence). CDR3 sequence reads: CAWLAGVNNEQFF. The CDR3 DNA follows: TGTGCCTGGCTAGCGGGGGTAAACAATGAGCAGTTCTTC.

DNA for the CDR3: TGTGCCAGCAGCCCCCAAGGGATTGGGGCCGGGGAGCTGTTTTTT. This translates into CASSPQGIGAGELFF. V and J are TRBV7-2 and TRBJ2-2, with unresolved D. Germline CDR1 reads SGHTA; CDR2 reads FQGNSA. The V end lost 5 bases, the J end lost 6 bases, and 16 bases lay between the germline ends. The CDR3 runs to 15 residues.

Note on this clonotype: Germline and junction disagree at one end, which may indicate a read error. The CDR3 reads CASSLAPGTPQETQYF. As DNA, the CDR3 is TGTGCTAGCAGCTTAGCTCCCGGCACCCCGCAAGAGACCCAGTACTTC. The V and J genes are TRBV7-7 and TRBJ2-5; D is uncertain. Looked up from germline, CDR1 is SSHAT and CDR2 is FNYEAQ (reference sequence). CDR3 size: 16 residues.

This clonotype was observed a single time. The DNA for the CDR3 is TGCGCCAGCAGCCTATGGACAGGGGGCCTTGGGGCCAACGTCCTGACTTTC. Amino acids: CASSLWTGGLGANVLTF. The J gene is TRBJ2-6, the V gene TRBV5-1, with 11 bases lining up with TRBD1. Per the germline V gene, CDR1 is SGHRS and CDR2 is YFSETQ. The CDR3 loop spans 17 amino acids. The trim removed 4 bases at V and 3 bases at J, leaving 6 bases unmatched. The full variable domain, completed using reference TRBV5-1 and TRBJ2-6, is KAGVTQTPRYLIKTRGQQVTLSCSPISGHRSVSWYQQTPGQGLQFLFEYFSETQRNKGNFPGRFSGRQFSNSRSEMNVSTLELGDSALYLCASSLWTGGLGANVLTFGAGSRLTVL.

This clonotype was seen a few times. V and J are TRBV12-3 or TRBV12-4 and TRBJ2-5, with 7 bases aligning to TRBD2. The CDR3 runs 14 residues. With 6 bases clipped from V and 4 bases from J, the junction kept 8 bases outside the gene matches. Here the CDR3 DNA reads TGTGCCAGCAGCCTGGGACTAACGGGAGAGACCCAGTACTTC. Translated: CASSLGLTGETQYF.

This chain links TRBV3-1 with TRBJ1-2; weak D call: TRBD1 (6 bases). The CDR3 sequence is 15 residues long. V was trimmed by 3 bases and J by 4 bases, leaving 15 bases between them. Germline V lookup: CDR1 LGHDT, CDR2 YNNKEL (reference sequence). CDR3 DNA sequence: TGTGCCAGCAGCCACCCCCACACAGGGCTCTATGGCTACACCTTC. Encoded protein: CASSHPHTGLYGYTF.

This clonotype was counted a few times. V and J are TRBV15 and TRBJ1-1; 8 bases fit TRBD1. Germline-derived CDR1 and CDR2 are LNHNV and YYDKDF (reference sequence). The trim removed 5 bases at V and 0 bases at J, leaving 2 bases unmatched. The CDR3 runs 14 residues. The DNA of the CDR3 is TGTGCCACCAGCGCGGGACAGGTGAACACTGAAGCTTTCTTT. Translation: CATSAGQVNTEAFF.

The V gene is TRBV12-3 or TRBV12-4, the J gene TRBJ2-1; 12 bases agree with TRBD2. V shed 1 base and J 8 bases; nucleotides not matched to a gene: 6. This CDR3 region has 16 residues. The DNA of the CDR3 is TGTGCCAGCAGTTTAGATACTAGCGGGAGGCTCGATGAGCAGTTCTTC. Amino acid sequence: CASSLDTSGRLDEQFF.

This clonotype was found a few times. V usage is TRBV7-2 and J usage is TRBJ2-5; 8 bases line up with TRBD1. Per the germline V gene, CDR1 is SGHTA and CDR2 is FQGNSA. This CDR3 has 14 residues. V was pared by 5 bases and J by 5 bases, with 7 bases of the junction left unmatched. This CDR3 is CASSPQTGVETQYF. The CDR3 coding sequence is TGTGCCAGCAGCCCCCAGACAGGGGTTGAGACCCAGTACTTC.

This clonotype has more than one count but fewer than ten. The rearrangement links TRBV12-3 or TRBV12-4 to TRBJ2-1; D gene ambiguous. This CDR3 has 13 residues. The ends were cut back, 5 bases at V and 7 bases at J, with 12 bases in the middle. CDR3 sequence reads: CASSPISWNEQFF. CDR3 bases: TGTGCCAGCAGTCCCATTTCGTGGAATGAGCAGTTCTTC.

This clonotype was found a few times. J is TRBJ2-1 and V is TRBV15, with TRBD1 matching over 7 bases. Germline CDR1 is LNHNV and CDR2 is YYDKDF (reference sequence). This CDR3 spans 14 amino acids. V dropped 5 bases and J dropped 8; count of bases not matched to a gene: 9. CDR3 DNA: TGTGCCACCAGCGACAGGGTTCGAGGGGATGAGCAGTTCTTC. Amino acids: CATSDRVRGDEQFF.

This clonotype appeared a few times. CDR3 sequence: CASRTMGQGDTQYF. CDR3 nucleotides: TGCGCCAGCAGAACTATGGGACAGGGGGATACGCAGTATTTT. The chain uses TRBV5-1 and TRBJ2-3; 10 bases are shared with TRBD1. CDR3 length: 14 amino acids. Germline loops: CDR1 SGHRS, CDR2 YFSETQ. Trimming took 5 bases from V and 6 from J; bases not matched to a gene: 6.

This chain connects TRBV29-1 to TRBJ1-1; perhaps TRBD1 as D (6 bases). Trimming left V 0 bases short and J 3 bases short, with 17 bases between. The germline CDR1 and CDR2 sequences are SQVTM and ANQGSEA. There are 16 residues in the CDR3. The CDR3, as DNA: TGCAGCGTTGAAGATGGGTTTGGGGGGCATGACACTGAAGCTTTCTTT. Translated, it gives CSVEDGFGGHDTEAFF.

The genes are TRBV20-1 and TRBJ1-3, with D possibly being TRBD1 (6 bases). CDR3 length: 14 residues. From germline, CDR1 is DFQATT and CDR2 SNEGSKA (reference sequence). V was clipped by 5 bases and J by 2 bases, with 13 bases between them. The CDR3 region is CSAQDRSPGNTIYF. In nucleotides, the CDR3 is TGCAGTGCTCAGGACAGAAGCCCTGGAAACACCATATATTTT.

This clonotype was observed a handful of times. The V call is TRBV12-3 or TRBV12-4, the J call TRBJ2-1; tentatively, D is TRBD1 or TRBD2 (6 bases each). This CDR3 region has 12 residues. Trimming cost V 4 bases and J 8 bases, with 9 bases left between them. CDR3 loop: CASSSGEDEQFF. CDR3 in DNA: TGTGCCAGCAGTTCAGGGGAGGATGAGCAGTTCTTC.

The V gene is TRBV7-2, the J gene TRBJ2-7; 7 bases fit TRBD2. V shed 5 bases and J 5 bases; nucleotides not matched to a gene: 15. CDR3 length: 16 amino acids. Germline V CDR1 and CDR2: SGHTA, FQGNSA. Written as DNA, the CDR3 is TGTGCCAGCAGCCCGAGGTTGTCTCGCGGGAGCGACGAGCAGTACTTC. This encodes CASSPRLSRGSDEQYF.

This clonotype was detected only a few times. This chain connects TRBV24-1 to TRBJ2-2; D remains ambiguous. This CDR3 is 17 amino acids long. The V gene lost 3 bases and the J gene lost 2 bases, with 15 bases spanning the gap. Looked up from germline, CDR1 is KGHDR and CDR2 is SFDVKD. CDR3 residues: CATSDTGIEFNTGELFF. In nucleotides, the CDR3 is TGTGCCACCAGTGATACCGGTATAGAATTCAACACCGGGGAGCTGTTTTTT.

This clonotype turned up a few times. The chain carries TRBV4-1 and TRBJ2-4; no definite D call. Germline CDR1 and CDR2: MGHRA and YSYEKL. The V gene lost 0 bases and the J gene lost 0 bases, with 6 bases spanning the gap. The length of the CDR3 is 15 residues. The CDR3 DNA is TGCGCCAGCAGCCAAGACATTCTAGCCAAAAACATTCAGTACTTC. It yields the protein CASSQDILAKNIQYF.

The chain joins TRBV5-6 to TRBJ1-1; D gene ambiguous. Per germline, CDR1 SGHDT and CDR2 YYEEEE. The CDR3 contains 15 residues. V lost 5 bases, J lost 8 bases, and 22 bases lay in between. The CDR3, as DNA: TGTGCCAGCAGTTATTTTGGACGGTGGATCTCCGAAGCTTTCTTT. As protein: CASSYFGRWISEAFF.

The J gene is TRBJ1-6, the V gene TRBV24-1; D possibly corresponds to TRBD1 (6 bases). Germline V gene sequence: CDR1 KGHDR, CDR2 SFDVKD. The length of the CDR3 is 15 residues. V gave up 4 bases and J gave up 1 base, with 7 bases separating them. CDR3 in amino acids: CATSEGGSYNSPLHF. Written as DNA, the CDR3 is TGTGCCACCAGTGAAGGGGGTTCCTATAATTCACCCCTCCACTTT.

In DNA, the CDR3 is TGTGCCAGCAGCCAAGCCGGGACCCCGGGACAGGGTTACTACGAGCAGTACTTC. This translates into CASSQAGTPGQGYYEQYF. The chain has TRBV4-2 and TRBJ2-7; 9 bases fit TRBD1. Trimming cost V 1 base and J 3 bases; bases outside gene matches: 13. CDR3 length: 18 residues. The germline V gene has CDR1 LGHNA and CDR2 YNFKEQ.